This T cell receptor beta chain was observed in a study of CD8 T cells in Susac syndrome. General study points: Regarding the TCR sequencing and HLA analysis, the study admitted that a relatively small number of individuals were involved.

High-throughput TCR beta sequencing covered peripheral CD8+ and CD4+ T cells. Negative isolation was applied to CD8+ and CD4+ T cells, and FACS enrichment was applied to TEMRA cells. Germline CDR1 and CDR2: SGHRS and YFSETQ. The CDR3 contains 16 residues. After removal of 0 bases from V and 6 bases from J, the junction contained 6 bases not matched to a gene. As for this clonotype: Antigen specificity is unknown.

An input of about 0.5 to 1 ug of RNA was subjected to reverse transcription using random hexamers. Each CDR3 protein is one row after TCRdb ran MiXCR on the immunoSEQ multiplex PCR reads. The sample comprises 150,000 to 200,000 distinct CDR3 sequences, just over 90% of which are singletons, and roughly 0.13% rests with the top ten. Sequenced sample: CD4+ T cells from PBMCs. The chain recombines TRBV5-1 with TRBJ2-3; TRBD2 agrees at 11 bases. The sequence came from a human donor in good health. The CDR3 sequence: CASSLAAGTSGDTQYF. CDR3 nucleotides: TGCGCCAGCAGCTTGGCCGCCGGGACTAGCGGCGATACGCAGTATTTT.